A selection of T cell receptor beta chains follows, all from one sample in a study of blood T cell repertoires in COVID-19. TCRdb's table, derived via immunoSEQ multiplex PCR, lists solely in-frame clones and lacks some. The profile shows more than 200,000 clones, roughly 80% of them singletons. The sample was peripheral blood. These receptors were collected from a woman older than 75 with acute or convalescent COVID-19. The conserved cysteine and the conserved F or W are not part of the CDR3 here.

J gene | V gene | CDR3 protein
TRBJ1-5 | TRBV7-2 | ASSLATANQPQH
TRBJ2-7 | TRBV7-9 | ASSFDSGEQY
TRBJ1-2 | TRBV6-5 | ASSYGGRGTDGYT
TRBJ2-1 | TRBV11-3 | ASSRLGTVYNEQF
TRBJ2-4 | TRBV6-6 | ASSYPDQY
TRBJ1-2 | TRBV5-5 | ASSPTGHGYT
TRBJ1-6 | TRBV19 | ASSETGGNNSPLH
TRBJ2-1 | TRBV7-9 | ASSFLAVYNEQF
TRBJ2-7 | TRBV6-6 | ASRPPGVSIYEQY
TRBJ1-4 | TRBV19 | ASNNRAQTNEKLF
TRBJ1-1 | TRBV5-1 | ASSLLQGANAEAF
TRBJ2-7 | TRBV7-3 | ASSLSASGGPDSYEQY
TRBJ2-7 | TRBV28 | ASSPRRSRGQY
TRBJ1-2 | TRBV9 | ASSSPDRNYGYT
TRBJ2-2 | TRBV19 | ASSIDQRGTGELF
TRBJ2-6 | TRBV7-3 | ASSSEAAGANVLT
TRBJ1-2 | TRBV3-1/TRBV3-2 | ASSQDWAGRGYT
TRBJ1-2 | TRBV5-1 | ASGGGDDGYGYT
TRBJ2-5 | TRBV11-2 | ASSLDVAGGYQETQY
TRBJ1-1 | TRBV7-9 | ASSIGRGTEAF
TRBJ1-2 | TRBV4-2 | ASSQDAPQGRT
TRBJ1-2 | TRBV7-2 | ASSLVAPDDKVGYT
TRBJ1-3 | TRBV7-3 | ASRRGQGGGNTIY
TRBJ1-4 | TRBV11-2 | ASSLEGLSNEKLF
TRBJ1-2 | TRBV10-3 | AITGSGGDGYT
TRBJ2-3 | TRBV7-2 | ASSPPPADTQY
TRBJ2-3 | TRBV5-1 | ASSLVAGGRTDTQY
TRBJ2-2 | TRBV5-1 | ASSLIVGGSSGELF
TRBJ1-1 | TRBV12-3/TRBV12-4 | ASSLGTEAF
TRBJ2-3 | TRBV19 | ASSIAGQYTDTQY
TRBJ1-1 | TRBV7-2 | ASSLAPAGNTEAF
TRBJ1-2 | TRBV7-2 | ASSPVGQGIYGYT
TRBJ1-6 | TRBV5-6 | ASSSEGAANSPLH
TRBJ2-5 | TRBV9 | ASSVGLSPGTGEETQY
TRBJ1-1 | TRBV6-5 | ASSYETGMNTEAF
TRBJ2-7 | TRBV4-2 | ASSQADSTSGEQY
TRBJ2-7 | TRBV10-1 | ATRTSGKIYEQY
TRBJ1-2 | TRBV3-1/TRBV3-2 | ASSSRGGAGYGYT
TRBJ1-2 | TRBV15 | ATSRDRSYNYGYT
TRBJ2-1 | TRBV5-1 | ASSLLASGTPPSASEQF
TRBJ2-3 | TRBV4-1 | ASSPRGLTDTQY
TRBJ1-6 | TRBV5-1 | ASSLVTGTPLH
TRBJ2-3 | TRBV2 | ASSEGLITDTQY
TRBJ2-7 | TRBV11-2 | ASSLGSRAGAYEQY
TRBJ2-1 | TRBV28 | ASSSPTSGNYNEQF
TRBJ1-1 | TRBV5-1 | ASSLGGQLNTEAF
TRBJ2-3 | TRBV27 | ASSRDFYTDTQY
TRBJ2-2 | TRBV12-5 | ASGLVRVTGELF
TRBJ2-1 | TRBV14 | ASSQVVSTEQF